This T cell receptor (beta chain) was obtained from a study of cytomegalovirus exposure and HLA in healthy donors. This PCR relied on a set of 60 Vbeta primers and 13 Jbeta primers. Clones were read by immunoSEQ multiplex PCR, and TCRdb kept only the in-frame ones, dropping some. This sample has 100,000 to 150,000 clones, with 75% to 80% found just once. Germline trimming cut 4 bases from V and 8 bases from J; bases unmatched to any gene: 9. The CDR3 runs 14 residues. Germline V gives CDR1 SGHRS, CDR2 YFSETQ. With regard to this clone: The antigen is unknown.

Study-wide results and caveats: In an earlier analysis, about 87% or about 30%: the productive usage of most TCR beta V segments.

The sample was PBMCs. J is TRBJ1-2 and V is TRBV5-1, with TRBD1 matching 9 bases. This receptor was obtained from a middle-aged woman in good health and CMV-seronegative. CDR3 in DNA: TGCGCCAGCAGCCCGTACCCGACAGGGGGAGGCTACACCTTC. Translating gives CASSPYPTGGGYTF. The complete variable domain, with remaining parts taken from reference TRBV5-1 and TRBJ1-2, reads KAGVTQTPRYLIKTRGQQVTLSCSPISGHRSVSWYQQTPGQGLQFLFEYFSETQRNKGNFPGRFSGRQFSNSRSEMNVSTLELGDSALYLCASSPYPTGGGYTFGSGTRLTVV.